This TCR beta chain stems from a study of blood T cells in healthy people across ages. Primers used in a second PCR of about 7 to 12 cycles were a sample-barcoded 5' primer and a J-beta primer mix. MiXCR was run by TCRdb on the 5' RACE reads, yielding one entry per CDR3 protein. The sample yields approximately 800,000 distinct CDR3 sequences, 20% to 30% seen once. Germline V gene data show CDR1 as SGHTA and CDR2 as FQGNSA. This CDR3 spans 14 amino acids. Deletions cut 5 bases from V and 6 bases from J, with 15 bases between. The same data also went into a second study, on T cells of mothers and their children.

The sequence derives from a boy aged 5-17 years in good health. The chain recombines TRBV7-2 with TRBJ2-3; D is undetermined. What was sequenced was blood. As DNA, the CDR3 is TGTGCCAGCAGCACCCCTCCCGAAGAGGATACGCAGTATTTT. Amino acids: CASSTPPEEDTQYF.